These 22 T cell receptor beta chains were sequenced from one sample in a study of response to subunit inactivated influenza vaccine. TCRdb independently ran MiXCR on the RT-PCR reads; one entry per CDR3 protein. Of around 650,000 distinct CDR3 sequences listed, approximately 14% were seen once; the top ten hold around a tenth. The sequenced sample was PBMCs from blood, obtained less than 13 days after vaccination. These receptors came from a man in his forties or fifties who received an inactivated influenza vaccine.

The DNA for the CDR3 is TGTGCCAGCAGTCCGCCGGGGCCCCGACTCGAAGAGACCCAGTACTTC. It is translated as CASSPPGPRLEETQYF. This chain connects TRBV28 to TRBJ2-5; D might be TRBD1 or TRBD2, each matching 5 bases. With 5 bases removed from V and 3 bases from J, the gap between germline ends came to 19 bases. Looked up from germline, CDR1 is MDHEN and CDR2 is SYDVKM. The CDR3 loop spans 16 amino acids.

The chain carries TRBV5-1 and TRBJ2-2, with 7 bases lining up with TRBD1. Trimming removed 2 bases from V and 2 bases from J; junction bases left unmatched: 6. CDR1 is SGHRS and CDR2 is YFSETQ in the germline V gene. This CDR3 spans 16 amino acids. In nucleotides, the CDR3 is TGCGCCAGCAGCTTAGACGGGACAGCTAACACCGGGGAGCTGTTTTTT. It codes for CASSLDGTANTGELFF.

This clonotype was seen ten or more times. CDR3 sequence: CASSQDRRGRWNEQFF. Written as DNA, the CDR3 is TGCGCCAGCAGCCAAGATCGCAGGGGGCGTTGGAATGAGCAGTTCTTC. The V call is TRBV4-3, the J call TRBJ2-1; 8 positions match TRBD1. Germline trimming cut 0 bases from V and 7 bases from J; bases unmatched to any gene: 8. CDR1 is LGHNA and CDR2 is YSLEER in the germline V gene. The CDR3 loop spans 16 amino acids.

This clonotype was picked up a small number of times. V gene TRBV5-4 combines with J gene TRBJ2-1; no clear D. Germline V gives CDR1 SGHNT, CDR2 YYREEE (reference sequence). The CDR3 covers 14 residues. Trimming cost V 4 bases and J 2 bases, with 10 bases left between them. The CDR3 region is CASSPVEPYNEQFF. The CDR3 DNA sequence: TGTGCCAGCAGCCCGGTCGAGCCCTACAATGAGCAGTTCTTC.

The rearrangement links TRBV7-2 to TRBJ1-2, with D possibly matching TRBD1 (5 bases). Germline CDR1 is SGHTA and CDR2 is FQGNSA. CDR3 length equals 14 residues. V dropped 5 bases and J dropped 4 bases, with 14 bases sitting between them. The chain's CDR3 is CASSRGRDLYGYTF. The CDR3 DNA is TGTGCCAGCAGCCGTGGACGGGACCTCTATGGCTACACCTTC.

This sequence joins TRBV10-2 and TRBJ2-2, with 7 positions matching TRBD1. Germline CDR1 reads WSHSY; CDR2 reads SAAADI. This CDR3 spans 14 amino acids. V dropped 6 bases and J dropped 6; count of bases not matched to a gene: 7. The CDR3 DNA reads TGCGCCAGCAGCTCCACAGGGGCAGCCGGGGAGCTGTTTTTT. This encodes CASSSTGAAGELFF.

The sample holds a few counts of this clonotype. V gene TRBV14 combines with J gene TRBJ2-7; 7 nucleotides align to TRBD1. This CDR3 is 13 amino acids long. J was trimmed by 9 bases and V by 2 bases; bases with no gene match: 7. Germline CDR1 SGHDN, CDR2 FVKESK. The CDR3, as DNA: TGTGCCAGCAGCCAAACGACTGGACAGGTGCAGTACTTC. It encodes CASSQTTGQVQYF.

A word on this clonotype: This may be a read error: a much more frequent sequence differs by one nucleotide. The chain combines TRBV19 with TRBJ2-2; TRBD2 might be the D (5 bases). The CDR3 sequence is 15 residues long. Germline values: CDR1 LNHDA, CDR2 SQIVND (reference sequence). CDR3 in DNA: TGTGCCACTACCGGTCGCGTGACGAGCACCGGGAAGCTGTTTTTT. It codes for CATTGRVTSTGKLFF. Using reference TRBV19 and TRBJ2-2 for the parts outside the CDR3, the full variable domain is DGGITQSPKYLFRKEGQNVTLSCEQNLNHDAMYWYRQDPGQGLRLIYYSQIVNDFQKGDIAEGYSVSREKKESFPLTVTSAQKNPTAFYLCATTGRVTSTGKLFFGEGSRLTVL.

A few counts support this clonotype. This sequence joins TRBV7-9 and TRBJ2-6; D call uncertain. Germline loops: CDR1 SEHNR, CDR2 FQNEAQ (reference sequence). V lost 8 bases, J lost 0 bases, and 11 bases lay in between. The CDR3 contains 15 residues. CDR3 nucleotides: TGTGCCAGCCGGCCAGCCCTCTCTGGGGCCAACGTCCTGACTTTC. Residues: CASRPALSGANVLTF. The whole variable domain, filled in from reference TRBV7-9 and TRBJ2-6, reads DTGVSQNPRHKITKRGQNVTFRCDPISEHNRLYWYRQTLGQGPEFLTYFQNEAQLEKSRLLSDRFSAERPKGSFSTLEIQRTEQGDSAMYLCASRPALSGANVLTFGAGSRLTVL.

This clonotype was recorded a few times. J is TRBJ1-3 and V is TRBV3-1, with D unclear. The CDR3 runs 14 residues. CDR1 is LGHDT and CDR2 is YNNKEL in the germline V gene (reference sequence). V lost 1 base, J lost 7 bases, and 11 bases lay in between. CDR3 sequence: CASSQGAGGNTIYF. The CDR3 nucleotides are TGTGCCAGCAGCCAAGGGGCAGGAGGCAACACCATATATTTT.

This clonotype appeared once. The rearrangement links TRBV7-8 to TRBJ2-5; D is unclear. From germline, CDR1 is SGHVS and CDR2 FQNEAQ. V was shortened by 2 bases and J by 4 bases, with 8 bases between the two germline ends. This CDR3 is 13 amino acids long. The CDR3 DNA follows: TGTGCCAGCAGCTTAAGCCCTATAGAGACCCAGTACTTC. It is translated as CASSLSPIETQYF.

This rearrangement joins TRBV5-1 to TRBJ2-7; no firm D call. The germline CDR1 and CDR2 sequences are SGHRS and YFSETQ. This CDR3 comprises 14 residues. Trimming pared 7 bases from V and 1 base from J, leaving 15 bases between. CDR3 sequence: CASARIERSYEQYF. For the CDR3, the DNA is TGCGCCAGCGCCCGGATCGAGAGGTCCTACGAGCAGTACTTC.

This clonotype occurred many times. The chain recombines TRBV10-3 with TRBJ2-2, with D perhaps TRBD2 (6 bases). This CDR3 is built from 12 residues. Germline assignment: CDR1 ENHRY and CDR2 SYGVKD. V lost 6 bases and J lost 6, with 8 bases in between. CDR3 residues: CAIRSSAGELFF. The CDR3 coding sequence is TGTGCCATCAGATCTAGCGCCGGGGAGCTGTTTTTT.

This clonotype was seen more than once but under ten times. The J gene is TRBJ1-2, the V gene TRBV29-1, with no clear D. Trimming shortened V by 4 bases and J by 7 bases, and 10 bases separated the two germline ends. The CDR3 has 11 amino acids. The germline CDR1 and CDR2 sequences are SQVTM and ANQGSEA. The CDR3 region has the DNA TGCAGCGTTGGAGAAACCAGTGGCTACACCTTC. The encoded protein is CSVGETSGYTF.

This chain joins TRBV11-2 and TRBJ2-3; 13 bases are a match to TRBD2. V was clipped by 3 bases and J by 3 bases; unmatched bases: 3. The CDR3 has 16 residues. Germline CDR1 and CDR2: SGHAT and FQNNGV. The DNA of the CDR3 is TGTGCCAGCAGCTTGGGGACTAGCGGGGTGACAGATACGCAGTATTTT. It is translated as CASSLGTSGVTDTQYF.

The CDR3 sequence is CASSLTSGTSGRKQFF. Written as DNA, the CDR3 is TGTGCCAGCAGCTTAACTTCCGGGACTAGCGGGAGGAAACAGTTCTTC. The chain recombines TRBV7-3 with TRBJ2-1; 15 bases map to TRBD2. The ends lost 0 bases at V and 13 bases at J; junction bases unmatched: 7. In germline, CDR1 is SGHTA, CDR2 FQGTGA. The CDR3 spans 16 residues.

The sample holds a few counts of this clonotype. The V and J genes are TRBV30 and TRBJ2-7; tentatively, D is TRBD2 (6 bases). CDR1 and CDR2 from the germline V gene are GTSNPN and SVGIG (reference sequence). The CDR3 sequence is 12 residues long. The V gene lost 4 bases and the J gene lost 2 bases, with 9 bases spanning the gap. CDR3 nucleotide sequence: TGTGCCTGGAATAGCGGAACCTACGAGCAGTACTTC. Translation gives CAWNSGTYEQYF. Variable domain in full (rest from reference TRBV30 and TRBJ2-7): SQTIHQWPATLVQPVGSPLSLECTVEGTSNPNLYWYRQAAGRGLQLLFYSVGIGQISSEVPQNLSASRPQDRQFILSSKKLLLSDSGFYLCAWNSGTYEQYFGPGTRLTVT.

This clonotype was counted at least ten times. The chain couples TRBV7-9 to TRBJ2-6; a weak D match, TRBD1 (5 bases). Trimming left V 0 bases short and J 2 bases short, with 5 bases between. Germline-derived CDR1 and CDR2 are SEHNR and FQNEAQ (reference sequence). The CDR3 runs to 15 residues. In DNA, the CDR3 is TGTGCCAGCAGCTTAGCAGGGGCTGGGGCCAACGTCCTGACTTTC. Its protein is CASSLAGAGANVLTF.

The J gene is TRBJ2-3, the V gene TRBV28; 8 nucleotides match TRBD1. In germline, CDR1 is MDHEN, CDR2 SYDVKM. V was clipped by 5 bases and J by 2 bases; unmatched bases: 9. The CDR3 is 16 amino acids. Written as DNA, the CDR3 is TGTGCCAGCAGTACTTTGGACAGGGCCTACACAGATACGCAGTATTTT. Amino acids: CASSTLDRAYTDTQYF.

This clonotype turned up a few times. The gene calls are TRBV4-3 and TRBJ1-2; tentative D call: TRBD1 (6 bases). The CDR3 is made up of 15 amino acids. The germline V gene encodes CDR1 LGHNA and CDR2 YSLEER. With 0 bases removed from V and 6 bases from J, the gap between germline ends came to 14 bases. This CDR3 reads CASSQDAGALDGYTF. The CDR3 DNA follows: TGCGCCAGCAGCCAAGATGCAGGGGCCCTGGATGGCTACACCTTC.

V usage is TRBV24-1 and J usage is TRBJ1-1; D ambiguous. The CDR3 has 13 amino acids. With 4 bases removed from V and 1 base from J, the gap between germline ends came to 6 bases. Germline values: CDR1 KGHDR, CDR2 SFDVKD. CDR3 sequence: CATSEGRNTEAFF. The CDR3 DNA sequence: TGTGCCACCAGTGAGGGCAGGAACACTGAAGCTTTCTTT.

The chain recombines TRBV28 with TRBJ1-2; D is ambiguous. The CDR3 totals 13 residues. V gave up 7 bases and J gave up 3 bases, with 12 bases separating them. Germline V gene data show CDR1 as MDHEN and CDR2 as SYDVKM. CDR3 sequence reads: CASTMEGYYGYTF. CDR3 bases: TGTGCCAGCACCATGGAGGGTTACTATGGCTACACCTTC.